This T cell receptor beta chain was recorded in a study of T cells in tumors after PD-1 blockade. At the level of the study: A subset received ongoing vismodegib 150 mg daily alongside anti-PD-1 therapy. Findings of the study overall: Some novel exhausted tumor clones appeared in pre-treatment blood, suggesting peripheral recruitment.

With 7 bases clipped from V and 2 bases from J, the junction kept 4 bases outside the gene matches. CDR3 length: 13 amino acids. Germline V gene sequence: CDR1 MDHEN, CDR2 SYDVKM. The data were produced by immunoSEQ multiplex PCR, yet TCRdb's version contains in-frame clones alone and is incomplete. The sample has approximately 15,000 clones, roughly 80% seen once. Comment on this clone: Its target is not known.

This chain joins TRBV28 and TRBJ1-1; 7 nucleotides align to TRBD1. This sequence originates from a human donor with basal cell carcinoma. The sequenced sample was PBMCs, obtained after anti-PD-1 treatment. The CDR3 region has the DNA TGTGCCAGCACAGGGGGTTCTAACACTGAAGCTTTCTTT. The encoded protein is CASTGGSNTEAFF.